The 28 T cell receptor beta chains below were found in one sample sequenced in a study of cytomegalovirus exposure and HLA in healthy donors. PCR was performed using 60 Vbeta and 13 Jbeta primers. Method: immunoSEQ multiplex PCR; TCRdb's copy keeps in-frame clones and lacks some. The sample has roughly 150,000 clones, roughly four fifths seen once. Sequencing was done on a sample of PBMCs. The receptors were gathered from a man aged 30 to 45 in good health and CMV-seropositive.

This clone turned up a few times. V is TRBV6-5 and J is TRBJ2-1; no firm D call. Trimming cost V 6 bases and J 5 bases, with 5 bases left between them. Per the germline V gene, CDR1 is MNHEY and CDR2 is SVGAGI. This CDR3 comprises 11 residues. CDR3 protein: CASSRHNEQFF. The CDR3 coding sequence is TGTGCCAGCAGCCGTCACAATGAGCAGTTCTTC.

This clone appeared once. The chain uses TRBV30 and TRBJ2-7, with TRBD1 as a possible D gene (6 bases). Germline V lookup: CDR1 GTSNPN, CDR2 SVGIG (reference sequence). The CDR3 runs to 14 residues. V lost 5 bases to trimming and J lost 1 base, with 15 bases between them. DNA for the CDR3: TGTGCCTGGGACCGGGACAAGGCATCCTACGAGCAGTACTTC. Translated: CAWDRDKASYEQYF.

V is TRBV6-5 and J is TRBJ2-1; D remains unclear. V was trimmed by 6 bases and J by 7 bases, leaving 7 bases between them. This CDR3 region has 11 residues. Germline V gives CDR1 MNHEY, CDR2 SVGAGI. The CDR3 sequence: CASSQMNEQFF. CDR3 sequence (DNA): TGTGCCAGCAGCCAAATGAATGAGCAGTTCTTC.

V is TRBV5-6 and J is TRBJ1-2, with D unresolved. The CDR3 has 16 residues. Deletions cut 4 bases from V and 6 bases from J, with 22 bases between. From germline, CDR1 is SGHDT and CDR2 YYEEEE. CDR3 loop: CASSRPLGGSGDGYTF. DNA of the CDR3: TGTGCCAGCAGCCGACCGCTCGGCGGGTCGGGAGATGGCTACACCTTC.

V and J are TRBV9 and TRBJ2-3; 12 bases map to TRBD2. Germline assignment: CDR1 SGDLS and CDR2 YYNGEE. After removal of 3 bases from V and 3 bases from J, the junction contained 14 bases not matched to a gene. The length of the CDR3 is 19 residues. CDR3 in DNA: TGTGCCAGCAGCGCCCCTCTAGCGGGAGGGCCGAGGTCTACAGATACGCAGTATTTT. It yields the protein CASSAPLAGGPRSTDTQYF.

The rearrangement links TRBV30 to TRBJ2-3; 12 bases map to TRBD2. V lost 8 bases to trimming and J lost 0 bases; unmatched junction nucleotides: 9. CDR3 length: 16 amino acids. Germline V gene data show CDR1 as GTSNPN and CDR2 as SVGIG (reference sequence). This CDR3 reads CARGLGLAGSTDTQYF. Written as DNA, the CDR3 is TGTGCCCGGGGGCTCGGACTAGCGGGGAGCACAGATACGCAGTATTTT.

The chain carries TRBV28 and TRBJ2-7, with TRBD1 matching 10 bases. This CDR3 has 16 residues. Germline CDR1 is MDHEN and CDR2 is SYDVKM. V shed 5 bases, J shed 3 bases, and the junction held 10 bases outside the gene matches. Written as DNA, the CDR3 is TGTGCCAGCAGTCTCCCGCGACAGGGGGCCCTCTACGAGCAGTACTTC. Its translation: CASSLPRQGALYEQYF.

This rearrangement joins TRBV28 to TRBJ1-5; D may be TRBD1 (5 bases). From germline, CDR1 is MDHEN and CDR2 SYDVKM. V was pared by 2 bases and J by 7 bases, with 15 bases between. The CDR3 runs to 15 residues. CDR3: CASSLSDRMGQPQHF. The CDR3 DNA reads TGTGCCAGCAGTTTAAGTGACAGAATGGGCCAGCCCCAGCATTTT.

The CDR3 sequence: CASSVPGQGRYEQYF. The CDR3 nucleotides read TGTGCCAGCAGCGTTCCGGGACAGGGACGATACGAGCAGTACTTC. This sequence joins TRBV28 and TRBJ2-7; 9 bases line up with TRBD1. V shed 6 bases and J 4 bases; nucleotides not matched to a gene: 10. Germline lookup yields CDR1 MDHEN and CDR2 SYDVKM. CDR3 length equals 15 residues.

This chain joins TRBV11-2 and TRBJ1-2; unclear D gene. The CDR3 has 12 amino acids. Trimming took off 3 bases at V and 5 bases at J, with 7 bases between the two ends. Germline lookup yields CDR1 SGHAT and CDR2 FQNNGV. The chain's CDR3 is CASSFSEYGYTF. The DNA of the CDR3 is TGTGCCAGCAGCTTCTCCGAGTATGGCTACACCTTC. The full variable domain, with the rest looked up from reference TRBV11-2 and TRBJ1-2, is EAGVAQSPRYKIIEKRQSVAFWCNPISGHATLYWYQQILGQGPKLLIQFQNNGVVDDSQLPKDRFSAERLKGVDSTLKIQPAKLEDSAVYLCASSFSEYGYTFGSGTRLTVV.

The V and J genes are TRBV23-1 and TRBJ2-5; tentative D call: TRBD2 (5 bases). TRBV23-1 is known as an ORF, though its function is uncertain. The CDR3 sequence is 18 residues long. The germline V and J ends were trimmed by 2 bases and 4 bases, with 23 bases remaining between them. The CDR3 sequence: CASSQPPKRFRDPETQYF. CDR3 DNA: TGCGCCAGCAGTCAACCCCCCAAGCGGTTTAGGGATCCAGAGACCCAGTACTTC.

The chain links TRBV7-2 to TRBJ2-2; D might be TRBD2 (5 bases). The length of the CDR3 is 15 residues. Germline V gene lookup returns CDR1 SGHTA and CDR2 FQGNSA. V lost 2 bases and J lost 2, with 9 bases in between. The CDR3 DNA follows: TGTGCCAGCAGCTTAAGACTACTAAACACCGGGGAGCTGTTTTTT. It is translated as CASSLRLLNTGELFF.

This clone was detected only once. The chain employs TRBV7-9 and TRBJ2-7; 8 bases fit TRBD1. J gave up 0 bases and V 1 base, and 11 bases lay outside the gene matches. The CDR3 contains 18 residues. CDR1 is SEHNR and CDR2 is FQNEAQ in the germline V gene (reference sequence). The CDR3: CASSLDLKGQGASYEQYF. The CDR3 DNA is TGTGCCAGCAGCTTAGATCTCAAGGGGCAGGGGGCCTCCTACGAGCAGTACTTC.

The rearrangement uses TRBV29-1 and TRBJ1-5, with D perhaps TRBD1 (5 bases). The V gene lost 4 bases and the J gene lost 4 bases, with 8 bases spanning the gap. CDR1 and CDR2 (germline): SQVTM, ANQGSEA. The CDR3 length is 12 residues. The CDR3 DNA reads TGCAGCGTTGGGGCAGGGAATCAGCCCCAGCATTTT. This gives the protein CSVGAGNQPQHF.

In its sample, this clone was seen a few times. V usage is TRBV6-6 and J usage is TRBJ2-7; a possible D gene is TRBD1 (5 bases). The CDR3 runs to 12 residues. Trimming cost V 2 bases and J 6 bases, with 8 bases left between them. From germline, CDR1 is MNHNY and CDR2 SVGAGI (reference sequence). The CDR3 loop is CASSYQGGEQYF. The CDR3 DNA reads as TGTGCCAGCAGTTACCAGGGCGGCGAGCAGTACTTC.

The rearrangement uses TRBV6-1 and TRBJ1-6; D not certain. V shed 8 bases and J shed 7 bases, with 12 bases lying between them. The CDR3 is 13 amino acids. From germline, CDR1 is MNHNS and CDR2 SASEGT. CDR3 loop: CASGTPGNSPLHF. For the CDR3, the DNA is TGTGCCAGCGGAACCCCAGGAAATTCACCCCTCCACTTT.

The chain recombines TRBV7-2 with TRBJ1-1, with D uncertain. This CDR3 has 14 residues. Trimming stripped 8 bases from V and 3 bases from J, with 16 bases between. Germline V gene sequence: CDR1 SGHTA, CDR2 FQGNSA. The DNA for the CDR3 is TGTGCCAGCGGCCCTAGCTGGGTCTACACTGAAGCTTTCTTT. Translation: CASGPSWVYTEAFF.

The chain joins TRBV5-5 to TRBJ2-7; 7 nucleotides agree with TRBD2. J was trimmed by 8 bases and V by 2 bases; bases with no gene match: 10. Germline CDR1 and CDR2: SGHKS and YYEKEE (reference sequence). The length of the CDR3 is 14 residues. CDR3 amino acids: CASSLEGGVGKQYF. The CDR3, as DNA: TGTGCCAGCAGCTTAGAGGGAGGGGTTGGCAAGCAGTACTTC.

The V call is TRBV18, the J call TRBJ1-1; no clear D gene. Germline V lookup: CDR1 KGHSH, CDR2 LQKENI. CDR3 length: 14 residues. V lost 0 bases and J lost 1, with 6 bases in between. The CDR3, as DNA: TGTGCCAGCTCACCACCTCGGGGGAACACTGAAGCTTTCTTT. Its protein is CASSPPRGNTEAFF. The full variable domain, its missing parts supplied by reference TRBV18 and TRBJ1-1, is NAGVMQNPRHLVRRRGQEARLRCSPMKGHSHVYWYRQLPEEGLKFMVYLQKENIIDESGMPKERFSAEFPKEGPSILRIQQVVRGDSAAYFCASSPPRGNTEAFFGQGTRLTVV.

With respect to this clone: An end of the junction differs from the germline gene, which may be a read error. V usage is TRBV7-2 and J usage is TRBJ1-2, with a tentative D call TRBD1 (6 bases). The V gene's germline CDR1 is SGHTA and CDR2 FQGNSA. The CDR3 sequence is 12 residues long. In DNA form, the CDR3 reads TGTGCCAGCAGCTTAGTGGCGGACAGCCTTTTTTTC. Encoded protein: CASSLVADSLFF.

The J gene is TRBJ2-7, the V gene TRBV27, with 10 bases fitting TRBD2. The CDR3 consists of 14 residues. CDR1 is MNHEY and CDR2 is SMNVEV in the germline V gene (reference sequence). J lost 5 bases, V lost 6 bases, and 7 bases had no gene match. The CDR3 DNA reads TGTGCCAGCAGCCTTAGCGGGAGGTTCAACGAGCAGTACTTC. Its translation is CASSLSGRFNEQYF.

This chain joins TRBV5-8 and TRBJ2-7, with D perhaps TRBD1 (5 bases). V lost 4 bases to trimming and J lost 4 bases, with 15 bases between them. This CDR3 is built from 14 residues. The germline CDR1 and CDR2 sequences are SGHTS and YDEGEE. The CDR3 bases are TGTGCCAGCAGCCGAGACTTAGGGGATTACGAGCAGTACTTC. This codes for CASSRDLGDYEQYF.

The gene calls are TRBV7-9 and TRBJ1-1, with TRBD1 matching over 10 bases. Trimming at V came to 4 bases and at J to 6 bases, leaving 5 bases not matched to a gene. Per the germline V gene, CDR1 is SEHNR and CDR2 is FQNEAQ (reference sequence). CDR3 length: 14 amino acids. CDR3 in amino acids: CASSSGQGTSEAFF. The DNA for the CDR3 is TGTGCCAGCAGCTCGGGACAGGGGACGTCTGAAGCTTTCTTT.

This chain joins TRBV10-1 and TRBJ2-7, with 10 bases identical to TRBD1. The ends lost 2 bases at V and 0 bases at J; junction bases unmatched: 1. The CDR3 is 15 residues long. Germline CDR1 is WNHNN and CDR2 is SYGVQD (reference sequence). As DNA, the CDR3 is TGCGCCAGCAGTGAGGGACAGGGGGACTCCTACGAGCAGTACTTC. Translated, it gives CASSEGQGDSYEQYF.

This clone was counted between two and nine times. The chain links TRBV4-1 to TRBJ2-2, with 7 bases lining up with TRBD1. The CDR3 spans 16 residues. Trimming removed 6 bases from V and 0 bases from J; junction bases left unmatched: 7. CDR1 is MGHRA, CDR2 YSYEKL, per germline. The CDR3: CASSHTGTANTGELFF. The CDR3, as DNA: TGCGCCAGCAGTCACACCGGGACAGCGAACACCGGGGAGCTGTTTTTT.

Here the CDR3 DNA reads TGTGCCAGCTCACCCAACACCGGGACAGGGCCCTCTGGGGCCAACGTCCTGACTTTC. It translates to CASSPNTGTGPSGANVLTF. V gene TRBV18 combines with J gene TRBJ2-6, with 9 nucleotides matching TRBD1. This CDR3 contains 19 residues. CDR1 is KGHSH and CDR2 is LQKENI in the germline V gene. Trimming removed 3 bases from V and 0 bases from J; junction bases left unmatched: 9.

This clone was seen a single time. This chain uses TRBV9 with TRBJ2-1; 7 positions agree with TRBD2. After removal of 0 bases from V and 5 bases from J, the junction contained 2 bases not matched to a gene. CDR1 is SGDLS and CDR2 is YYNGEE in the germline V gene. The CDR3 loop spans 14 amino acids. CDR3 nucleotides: TGTGCCAGCAGCGTAGCGGGAGGTCACAATGAGCAGTTCTTC. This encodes CASSVAGGHNEQFF.

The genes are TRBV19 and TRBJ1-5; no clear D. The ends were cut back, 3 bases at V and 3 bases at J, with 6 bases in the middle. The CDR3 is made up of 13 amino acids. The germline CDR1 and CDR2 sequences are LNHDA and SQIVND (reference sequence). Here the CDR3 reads CASSISFNQPQHF. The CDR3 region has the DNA TGTGCCAGTAGTATCAGTTTCAATCAGCCCCAGCATTTT.